What follows are 15 T cell receptor beta chains derived from one specimen sequenced in a study of CD8 T cells in ankylosing spondylitis. Each CDR3 protein gets one entry after TCRdb re-called the 5' RACE reads with MiXCR. The data show fewer than 25,000 distinct CDR3 sequences, 10% to 15% seen once. The sequenced sample consisted of blood. These receptor sequences come from a male donor with ankylosing spondylitis or in good health (not recorded which).

This clonotype was counted between two and nine times. The chain has TRBV6-2 or TRBV6-3 and TRBJ2-1; no reliable D call. Germline V gene data show CDR1 as MNHEY and CDR2 as SVGEGT. The CDR3 has 15 residues. V lost 0 bases, J lost 8 bases, and 14 bases lay in between. The CDR3: CASSYSMAESDEQFF. DNA of the CDR3: TGTGCCAGCAGTTACTCGATGGCGGAATCCGATGAGCAGTTCTTC.

This clonotype was seen only a few times. The chain employs TRBV14 and TRBJ2-3; TRBD2 agrees at 7 bases. Germline CDR1 reads SGHDN; CDR2 reads FVKESK. This CDR3 is built from 14 residues. The V and J ends lost 6 bases and 0 bases, in that order; junction bases with no gene match: 3. The CDR3 is CASRSGTSTDTQYF. The CDR3 DNA reads TGTGCCAGCAGGAGCGGGACTAGCACAGATACGCAGTATTTT.

This clonotype was observed at least ten times. The chain's CDR3 is CASSRGQAGTDTQYF. The CDR3 DNA is TGTGCCAGCAGCCGGGGACAGGCCGGCACAGATACGCAGTATTTT. This chain uses TRBV12-3 or TRBV12-4 with TRBJ2-3; TRBD1 aligns across 8 bases. J gave up 1 base and V 6 bases, and 6 bases lay outside the gene matches. The CDR3 length is 15 residues.

This clonotype was seen at least ten times. The chain has TRBV12-3 or TRBV12-4 and TRBJ2-1, with D unclear. V dropped 0 bases and J dropped 4 bases, with 10 bases sitting between them. This CDR3 is 15 amino acids long. The CDR3 reads CASSLAGNSYNEQFF. The DNA of the CDR3 is TGTGCCAGCAGTTTAGCGGGTAACTCTTACAATGAGCAGTTCTTC.

This clonotype was recorded at least ten times. The chain employs TRBV20-1 and TRBJ2-3; 7 bases map to TRBD2. V lost 8 bases and J lost 8; bases outside the gene matches: 10. This CDR3 has 12 residues. Germline V gene data show CDR1 as DFQATT and CDR2 as SNEGSKA (reference sequence). The CDR3 loop is CSRDYQAGTQYF. Here the CDR3 DNA reads TGCAGTCGGGACTATCAAGCGGGTACGCAGTATTTT.

This clonotype was seen many times. The rearrangement links TRBV6-5 to TRBJ2-1; 13 positions agree with TRBD2. CDR1 and CDR2 from the germline V gene are MNHEY and SVGAGI. This CDR3 is 18 amino acids long. Trimming took 6 bases from V and 2 from J; bases not matched to a gene: 10. The CDR3: CASSSGTSGIEPYNEQFF. DNA of the CDR3: TGTGCCAGCAGCTCCGGGACTAGCGGGATAGAACCCTACAATGAGCAGTTCTTC.

The V call is TRBV6-2 or TRBV6-3, the J call TRBJ2-5; D is ambiguous. The CDR3 is 13 residues long. V lost 4 bases and J lost 4, with 10 bases in between. Germline CDR1 and CDR2: MNHEY and SVGEGT. This chain's CDR3 is CASSWNPRETQYF. The DNA of the CDR3 is TGTGCCAGCAGTTGGAACCCGCGAGAGACCCAGTACTTC.

This clonotype was seen more than once but under ten times. V is TRBV30 and J is TRBJ2-2; D not resolved. The CDR3 is 11 amino acids. Germline V CDR1 and CDR2: GTSNPN, SVGIG (reference sequence). CDR3 region: CAGWNTGELFF. The CDR3 nucleotides read TGTGCGGGTTGGAACACCGGGGAGCTGTTTTTT.

CDR3 DNA: TGTGCCAGCACCGCCGCGGGGTTAAGCTCCTACAATGAGCAGTTCTTC. Protein: CASTAAGLSSYNEQFF. V is TRBV28 and J is TRBJ2-1; a weak D match, TRBD2 (6 bases). Germline CDR1 is MDHEN and CDR2 is SYDVKM. The V end lost 7 bases, the J end lost 0 bases, and 16 bases lay between the germline ends. The CDR3 contains 16 residues.

This chain uses TRBV18 with TRBJ1-4, with 7 positions matching TRBD1. V dropped 3 bases and J dropped 5; count of bases not matched to a gene: 3. CDR1 and CDR2 from the germline V gene are KGHSH and LQKENI. The CDR3 is 14 residues long. The CDR3 DNA reads TGTGCCAGCTCACCGGGACAGTGGAATGAAAAACTGTTTTTT. It yields the protein CASSPGQWNEKLFF.

This clonotype was recorded a few times. V usage is TRBV7-6 and J usage is TRBJ2-1; TRBD1 matches at 11 bases. The CDR3 is made up of 16 amino acids. The V gene end was trimmed by 0 bases and the J gene end by 10 bases; junction bases not matched to a gene: 8. Germline V gene data show CDR1 as SGHVS and CDR2 as FNYEAQ. The CDR3 here is CASSLAGGQGVEEQFF. CDR3 DNA: TGTGCCAGCAGCTTAGCGGGGGGACAGGGGGTCGAGGAGCAGTTCTTC.

Many counts were recorded for this clonotype. The V gene is TRBV28, the J gene TRBJ2-5; 14 bases line up with TRBD2. The V gene's germline CDR1 is MDHEN and CDR2 SYDVKM. This CDR3 is 16 amino acids long. Trimming at V came to 5 bases and at J to 5 bases, leaving 7 bases not matched to a gene. Here the CDR3 DNA reads TGTGCCAGCAGTCCCGGACTAGCGGGAGGAATGGAGACCCAGTACTTC. Translating gives CASSPGLAGGMETQYF.

CDR3 loop: CSVGGLASETQYF. The CDR3 region has the DNA TGCAGCGTTGGCGGACTAGCGTCAGAGACCCAGTACTTC. The chain combines TRBV29-1 with TRBJ2-5, with TRBD2 identical over 9 bases. The CDR3 is 13 residues long. Germline CDR1 is SQVTM and CDR2 is ANQGSEA. V lost 4 bases to trimming and J lost 4 bases; unmatched junction nucleotides: 4.

This clonotype showed up many times. This chain links TRBV20-1 with TRBJ2-1; D remains unclear. The germline V gene has CDR1 DFQATT and CDR2 SNEGSKA (reference sequence). The CDR3 totals 12 residues. V was cut by 6 bases and J by 7 bases, with 13 bases left in between. The CDR3: CSARFPPNEQFF. The CDR3 nucleotides are TGCAGTGCCCGTTTTCCCCCGAATGAGCAGTTCTTC.

This clonotype appeared many times. The chain couples TRBV12-3 or TRBV12-4 to TRBJ1-1; no clear D gene. V lost 7 bases and J 8 bases, leaving 14 bases between the germline ends. The CDR3 consists of 12 residues. The CDR3 loop reads CASTSWTAEAFF. Written as DNA, the CDR3 is TGTGCCAGCACCTCCTGGACGGCCGAAGCTTTCTTT.